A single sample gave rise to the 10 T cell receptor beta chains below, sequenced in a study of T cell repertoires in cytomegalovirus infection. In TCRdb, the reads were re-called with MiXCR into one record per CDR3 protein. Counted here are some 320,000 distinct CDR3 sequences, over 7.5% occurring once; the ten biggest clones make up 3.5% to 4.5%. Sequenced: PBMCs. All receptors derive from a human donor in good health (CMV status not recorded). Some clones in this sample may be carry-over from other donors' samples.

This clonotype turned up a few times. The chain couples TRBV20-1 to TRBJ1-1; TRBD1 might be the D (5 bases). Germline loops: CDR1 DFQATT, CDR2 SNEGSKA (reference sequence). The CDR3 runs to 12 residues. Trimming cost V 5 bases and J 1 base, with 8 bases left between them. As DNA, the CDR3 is TGCAGTGCTGCCGGGGGGAACACTGAAGCTTTCTTT. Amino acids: CSAAGGNTEAFF.

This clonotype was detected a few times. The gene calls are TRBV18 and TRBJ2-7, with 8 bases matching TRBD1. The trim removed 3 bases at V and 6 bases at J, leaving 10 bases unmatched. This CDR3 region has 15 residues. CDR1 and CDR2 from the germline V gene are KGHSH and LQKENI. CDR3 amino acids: CASSPGQGNSGEQYF. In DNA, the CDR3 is TGTGCCAGCTCACCTGGACAGGGAAACTCAGGCGAGCAGTACTTC.

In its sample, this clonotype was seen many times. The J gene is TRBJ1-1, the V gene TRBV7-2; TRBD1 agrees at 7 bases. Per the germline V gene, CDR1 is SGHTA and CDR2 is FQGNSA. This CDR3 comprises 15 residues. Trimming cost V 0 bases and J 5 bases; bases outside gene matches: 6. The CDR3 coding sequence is TGTGCCAGCAGCTTAGCGCTAGGGGGCAGGACTGAAGCTTTCTTT. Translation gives CASSLALGGRTEAFF.

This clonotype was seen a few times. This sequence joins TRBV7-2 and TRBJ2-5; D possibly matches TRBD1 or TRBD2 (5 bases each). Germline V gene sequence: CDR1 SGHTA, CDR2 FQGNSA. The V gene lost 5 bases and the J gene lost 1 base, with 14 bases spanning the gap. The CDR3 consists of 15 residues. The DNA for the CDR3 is TGTGCCAGCAGCGTAGGGACGGGACCCCAAGAGACCCAGTACTTC. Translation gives CASSVGTGPQETQYF.

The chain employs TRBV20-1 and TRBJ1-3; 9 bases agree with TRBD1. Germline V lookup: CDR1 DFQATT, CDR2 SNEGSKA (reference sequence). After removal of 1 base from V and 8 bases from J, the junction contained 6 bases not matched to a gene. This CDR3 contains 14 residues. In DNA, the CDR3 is TGCAGTGCTAGAGTTCCGGGACAGGGAGACACCATATATTTT. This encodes CSARVPGQGDTIYF.

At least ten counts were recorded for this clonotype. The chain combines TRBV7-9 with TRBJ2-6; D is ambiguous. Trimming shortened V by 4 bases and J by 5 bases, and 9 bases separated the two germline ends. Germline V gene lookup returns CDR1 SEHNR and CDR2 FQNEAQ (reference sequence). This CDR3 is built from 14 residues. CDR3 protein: CASSSPFWANVLTF. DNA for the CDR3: TGTGCCAGCAGCTCCCCATTCTGGGCCAACGTCCTGACTTTC. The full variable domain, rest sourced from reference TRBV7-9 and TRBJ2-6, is DTGVSQNPRHKITKRGQNVTFRCDPISEHNRLYWYRQTLGQGPEFLTYFQNEAQLEKSRLLSDRFSAERPKGSFSTLEIQRTEQGDSAMYLCASSSPFWANVLTFGAGSRLTVL.

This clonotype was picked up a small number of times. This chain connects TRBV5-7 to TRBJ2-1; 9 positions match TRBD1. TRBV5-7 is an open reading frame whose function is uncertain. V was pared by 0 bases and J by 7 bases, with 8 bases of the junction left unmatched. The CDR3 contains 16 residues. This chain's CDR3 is CASSLERGQGTNEQFF. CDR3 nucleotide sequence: TGTGCCAGCAGCTTGGAAAGGGGACAGGGAACGAATGAGCAGTTCTTC.

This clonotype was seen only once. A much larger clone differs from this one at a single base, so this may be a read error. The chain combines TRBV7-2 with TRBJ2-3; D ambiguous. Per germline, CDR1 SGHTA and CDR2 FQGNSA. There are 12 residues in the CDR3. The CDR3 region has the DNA TGTGACAGCAGCGCCCATACAGATACGCAGTATTTT. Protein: CDSSAHTDTQYF.

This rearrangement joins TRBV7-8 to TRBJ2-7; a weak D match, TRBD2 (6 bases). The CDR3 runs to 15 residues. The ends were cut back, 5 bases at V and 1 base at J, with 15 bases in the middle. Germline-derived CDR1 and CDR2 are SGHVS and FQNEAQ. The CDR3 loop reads CASSPTPSASYEQYF. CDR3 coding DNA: TGTGCCAGCAGCCCTACTCCTAGCGCGTCCTACGAGCAGTACTTC.

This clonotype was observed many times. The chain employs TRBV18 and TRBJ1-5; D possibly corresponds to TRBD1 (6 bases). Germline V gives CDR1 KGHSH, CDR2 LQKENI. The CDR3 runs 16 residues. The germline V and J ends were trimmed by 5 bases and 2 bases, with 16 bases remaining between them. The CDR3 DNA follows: TGTGCCAGCTCATGGGGGGCCCCTGTGGGCAATCAGCCCCAGCATTTT. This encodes CASSWGAPVGNQPQHF.